This TCR beta chain was sequenced during a study of T cell changes during pregnancy in multiple sclerosis. V dropped 1 base and J dropped 7 bases, with 16 bases sitting between them. Germline assignment: CDR1 LNHNV and CDR2 YYDKDF (reference sequence). The CDR3 spans 16 residues. Sequencing used immunoSEQ multiplex PCR; TCRdb keeps in-frame clones, though not all of them. The sample includes around 56,000 clones, 80% to 95% of them seen just once. The gene calls are TRBV15 and TRBJ1-4; D call uncertain. The sequence was collected from a female donor in good health, enrolled as a control in a pregnancy study. The sample was peripheral blood, taken in the third trimester of pregnancy. This chain's CDR3 is CATSRGAGGQSEKLFF. Here the CDR3 DNA reads TGTGCCACCAGCAGAGGGGCAGGAGGTCAAAGTGAAAAACTGTTTTTT.